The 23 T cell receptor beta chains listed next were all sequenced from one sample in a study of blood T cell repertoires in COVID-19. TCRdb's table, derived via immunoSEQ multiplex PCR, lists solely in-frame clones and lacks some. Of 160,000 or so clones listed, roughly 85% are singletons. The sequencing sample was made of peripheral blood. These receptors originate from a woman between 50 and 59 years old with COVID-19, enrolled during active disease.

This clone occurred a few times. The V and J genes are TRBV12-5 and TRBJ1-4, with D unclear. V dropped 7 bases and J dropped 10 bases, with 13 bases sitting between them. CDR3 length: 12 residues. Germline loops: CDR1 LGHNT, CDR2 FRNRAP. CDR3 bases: TGTGCTAGTGCTTATTCAGGTGTAAAACTGTTTTTT. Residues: CASAYSGVKLFF. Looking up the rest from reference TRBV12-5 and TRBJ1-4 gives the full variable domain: DARVTQTPRHKVTEMGQEVTMRCQPILGHNTVFWYRQTMMQGLELLAYFRNRAPLDDSGMPKDRFSAEMPDATLATLKIQPSEPRDSAVYFCASAYSGVKLFFGSGTQLSVL.

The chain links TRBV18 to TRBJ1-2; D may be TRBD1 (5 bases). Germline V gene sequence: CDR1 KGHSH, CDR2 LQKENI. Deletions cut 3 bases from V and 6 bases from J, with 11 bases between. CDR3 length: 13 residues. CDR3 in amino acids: CASSPDTGDGYTF. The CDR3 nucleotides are TGTGCCAGCTCACCGGACACGGGCGATGGCTACACCTTC.

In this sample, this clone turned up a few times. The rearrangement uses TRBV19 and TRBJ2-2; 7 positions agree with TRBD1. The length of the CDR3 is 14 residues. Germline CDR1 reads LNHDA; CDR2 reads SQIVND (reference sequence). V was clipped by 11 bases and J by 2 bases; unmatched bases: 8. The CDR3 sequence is CAADRQGNTGELFF. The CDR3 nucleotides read TGTGCCGCCGACAGACAGGGAAACACCGGGGAGCTGTTTTTT.

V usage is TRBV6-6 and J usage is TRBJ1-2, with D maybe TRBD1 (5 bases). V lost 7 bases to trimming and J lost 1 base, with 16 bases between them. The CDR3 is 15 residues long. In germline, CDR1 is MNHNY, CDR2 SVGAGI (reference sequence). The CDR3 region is CASIQGVRRNYGYTF. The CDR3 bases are TGTGCCAGCATCCAGGGTGTCAGACGTAACTATGGCTACACCTTC.

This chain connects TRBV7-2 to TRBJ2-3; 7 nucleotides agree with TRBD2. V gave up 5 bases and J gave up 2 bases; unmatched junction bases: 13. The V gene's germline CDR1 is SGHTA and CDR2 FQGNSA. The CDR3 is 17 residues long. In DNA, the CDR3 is TGTGCCAGCAGCCGTGAAGCCAAGCGGGGCTCCACAGATACGCAGTATTTT. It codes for CASSREAKRGSTDTQYF. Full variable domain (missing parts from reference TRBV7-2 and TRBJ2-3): GAGVSQSPSNKVTEKGKDVELRCDPISGHTALYWYRQSLGQGLEFLIYFQGNSAPDKSGLPSDRFSAERTGGSVSTLTIQRTQQEDSAVYLCASSREAKRGSTDTQYFGPGTRLTVL.

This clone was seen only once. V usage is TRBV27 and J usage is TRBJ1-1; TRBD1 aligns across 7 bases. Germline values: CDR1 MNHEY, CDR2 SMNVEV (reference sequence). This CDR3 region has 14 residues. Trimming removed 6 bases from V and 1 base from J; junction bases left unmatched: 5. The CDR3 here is CASSQQGQNTEAFF. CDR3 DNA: TGTGCCAGCAGCCAACAGGGGCAGAACACTGAAGCTTTCTTT.

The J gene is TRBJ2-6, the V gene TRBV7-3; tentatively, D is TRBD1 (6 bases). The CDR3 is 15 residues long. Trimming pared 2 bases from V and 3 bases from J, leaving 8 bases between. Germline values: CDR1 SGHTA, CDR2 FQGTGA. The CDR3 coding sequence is TGTGCCAGCAGCTTATCAGGGGTTGGGGCCAACGTCCTGACTTTC. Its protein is CASSLSGVGANVLTF.

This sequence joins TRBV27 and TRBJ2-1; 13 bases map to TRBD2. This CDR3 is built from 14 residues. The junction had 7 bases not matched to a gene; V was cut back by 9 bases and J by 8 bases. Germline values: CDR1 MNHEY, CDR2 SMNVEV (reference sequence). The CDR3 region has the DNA TGTGCCAGTGACACTAGCGGGGGGGATCATGAGCAGTTCTTC. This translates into CASDTSGGDHEQFF.

The CDR3 here is CASSLAGQGYYEQYF. DNA of the CDR3: TGTGCCAGCAGCTTAGCCGGACAGGGGTACTACGAGCAGTACTTC. The chain joins TRBV7-2 to TRBJ2-7; 9 bases are shared with TRBD1. The CDR3 has 15 residues. V lost 0 bases to trimming and J lost 3 bases; unmatched junction nucleotides: 3. Germline values: CDR1 SGHTA, CDR2 FQGNSA. Using reference TRBV7-2 and TRBJ2-7 for the parts outside the CDR3, the full variable domain is GAGVSQSPSNKVTEKGKDVELRCDPISGHTALYWYRQSLGQGLEFLIYFQGNSAPDKSGLPSDRFSAERTGGSVSTLTIQRTQQEDSAVYLCASSLAGQGYYEQYFGPGTRLTVT.

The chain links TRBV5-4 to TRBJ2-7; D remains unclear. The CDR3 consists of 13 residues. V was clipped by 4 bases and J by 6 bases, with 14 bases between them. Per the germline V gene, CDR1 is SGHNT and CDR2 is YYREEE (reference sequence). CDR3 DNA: TGTGCCAGCAGCCCTCCGAACACCGTCGAGCAGTACTTC. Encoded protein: CASSPPNTVEQYF.

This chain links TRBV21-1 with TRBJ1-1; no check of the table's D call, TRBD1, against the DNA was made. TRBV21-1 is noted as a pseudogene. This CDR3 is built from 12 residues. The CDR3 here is CANPDRNTEAFF. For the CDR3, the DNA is TGTGCCAACCCGGACAGGAACACTGAAGCTTTCTTT.

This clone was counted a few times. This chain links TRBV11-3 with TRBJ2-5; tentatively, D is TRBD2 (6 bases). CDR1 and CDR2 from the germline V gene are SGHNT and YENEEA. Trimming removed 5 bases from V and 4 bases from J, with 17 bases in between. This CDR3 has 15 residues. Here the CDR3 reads CASSNGAGIGETQYF. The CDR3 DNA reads TGTGCCAGCAGCAACGGTGCGGGGATAGGAGAGACCCAGTACTTC.

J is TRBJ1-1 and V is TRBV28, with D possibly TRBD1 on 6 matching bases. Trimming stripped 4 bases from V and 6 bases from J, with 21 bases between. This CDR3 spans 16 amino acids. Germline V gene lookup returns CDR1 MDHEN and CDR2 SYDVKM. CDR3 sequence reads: CASSYERDKGKAEAFF. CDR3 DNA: TGTGCCAGCAGTTATGAGCGGGACAAGGGGAAGGCTGAAGCTTTCTTT. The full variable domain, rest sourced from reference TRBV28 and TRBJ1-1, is DVKVTQSSRYLVKRTGEKVFLECVQDMDHENMFWYRQDPGLGLRLIYFSYDVKMKEKGDIPEGYSVSREKKERFSLILESASTNQTSMYLCASSYERDKGKAEAFFGQGTRLTVV.

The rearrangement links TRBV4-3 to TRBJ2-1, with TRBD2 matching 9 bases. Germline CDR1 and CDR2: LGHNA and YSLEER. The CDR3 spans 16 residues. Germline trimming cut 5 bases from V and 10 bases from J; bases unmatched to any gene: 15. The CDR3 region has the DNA TGCGCCAGCAGCTCTCCCCTCGGCGGGGGGGCCGTGGAGCAGTTCTTC. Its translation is CASSSPLGGGAVEQFF.

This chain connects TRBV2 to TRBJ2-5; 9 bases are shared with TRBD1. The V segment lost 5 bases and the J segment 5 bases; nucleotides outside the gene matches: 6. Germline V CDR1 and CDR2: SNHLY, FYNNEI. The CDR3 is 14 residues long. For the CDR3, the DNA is TGTGCCAGCAGTAGAGACAGGGGGGAGGAGACCCAGTACTTC. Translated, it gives CASSRDRGEETQYF.

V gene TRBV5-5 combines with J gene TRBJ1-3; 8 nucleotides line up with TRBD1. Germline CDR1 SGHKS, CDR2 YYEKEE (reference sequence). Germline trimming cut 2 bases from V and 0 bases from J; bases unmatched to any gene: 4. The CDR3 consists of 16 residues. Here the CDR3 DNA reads TGTGCCAGCAGCTTCGGGACAGGAGGCTCTGGAAACACCATATATTTT. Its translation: CASSFGTGGSGNTIYF.

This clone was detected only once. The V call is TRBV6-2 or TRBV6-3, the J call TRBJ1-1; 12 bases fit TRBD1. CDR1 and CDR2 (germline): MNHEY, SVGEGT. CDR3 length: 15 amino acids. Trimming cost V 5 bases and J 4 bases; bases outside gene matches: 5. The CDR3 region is CASSHPGQGATEAFF. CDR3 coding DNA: TGTGCCAGCAGTCATCCGGGACAGGGGGCCACTGAAGCTTTCTTT.

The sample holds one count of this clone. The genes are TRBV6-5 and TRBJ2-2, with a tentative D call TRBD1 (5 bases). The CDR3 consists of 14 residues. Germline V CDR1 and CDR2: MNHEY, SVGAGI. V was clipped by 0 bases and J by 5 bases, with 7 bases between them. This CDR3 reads CASSYSTATGELFF. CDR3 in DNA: TGTGCCAGCAGTTACTCGACAGCAACCGGGGAGCTGTTTTTT.

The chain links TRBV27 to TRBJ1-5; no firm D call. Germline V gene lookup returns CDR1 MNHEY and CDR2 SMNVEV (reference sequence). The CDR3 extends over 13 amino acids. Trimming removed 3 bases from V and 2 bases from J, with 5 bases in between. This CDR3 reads CASSFGRNQPQHF. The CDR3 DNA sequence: TGTGCCAGCAGTTTTGGGCGCAATCAGCCCCAGCATTTT.

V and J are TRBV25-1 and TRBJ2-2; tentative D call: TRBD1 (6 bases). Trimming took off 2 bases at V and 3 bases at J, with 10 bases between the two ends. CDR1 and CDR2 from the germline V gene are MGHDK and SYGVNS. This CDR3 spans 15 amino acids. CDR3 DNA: TGTGCCAGCAGTGAAGCAGGGGTCCACACCGGGGAGCTGTTTTTT. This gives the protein CASSEAGVHTGELFF.

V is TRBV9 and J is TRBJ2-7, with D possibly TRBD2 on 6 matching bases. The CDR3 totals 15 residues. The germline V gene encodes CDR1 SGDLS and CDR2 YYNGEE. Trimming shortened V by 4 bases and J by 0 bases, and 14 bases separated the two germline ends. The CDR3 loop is CASSRDWGSSYEQYF. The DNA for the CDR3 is TGTGCCAGCAGCCGGGACTGGGGGAGCTCCTACGAGCAGTACTTC.

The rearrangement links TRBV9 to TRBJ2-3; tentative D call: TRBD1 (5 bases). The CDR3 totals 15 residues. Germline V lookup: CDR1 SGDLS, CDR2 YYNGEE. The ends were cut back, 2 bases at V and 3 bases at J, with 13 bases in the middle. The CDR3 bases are TGTGCCAGCAGCGTTGGGGCAGGGCGAACAGATACGCAGTATTTT. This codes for CASSVGAGRTDTQYF.

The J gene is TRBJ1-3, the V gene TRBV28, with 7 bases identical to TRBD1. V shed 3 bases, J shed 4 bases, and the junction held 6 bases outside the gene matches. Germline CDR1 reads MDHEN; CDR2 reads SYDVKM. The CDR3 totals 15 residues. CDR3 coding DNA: TGTGCCAGCAGTTTTGAAGGGGGCGGAGGAAACACCATATATTTT. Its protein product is CASSFEGGGGNTIYF.